A single sample is the source of the 15 T cell receptor beta chains below, sequenced in a study of cytomegalovirus exposure and HLA in healthy donors. The study ran its PCR with 60 Vbeta and 13 Jbeta primers. Clones were read by immunoSEQ multiplex PCR, and TCRdb kept only the in-frame ones, dropping some. The data show about 140,000 clones, 80% to 85% seen once. The sequenced material came from PBMCs. These receptors were obtained from a woman aged 25 to 39 in good health and CMV-seronegative.

The genes are TRBV5-1 and TRBJ2-3; tentatively, D is TRBD2 (6 bases). CDR1 and CDR2 (germline): SGHRS, YFSETQ. The CDR3 spans 14 residues. The V end was cut by 7 bases, the J end by 1 base, with 13 bases between. The CDR3 region has the DNA TGCGCCAGCCAATCGCGGGACCGCACAGATACGCAGTATTTT. This gives the protein CASQSRDRTDTQYF.

The chain carries TRBV19 and TRBJ2-3; 8 bases align to TRBD1. J was trimmed by 1 base and V by 6 bases; bases with no gene match: 9. The CDR3 covers 16 residues. Germline CDR1 and CDR2: LNHDA and SQIVND (reference sequence). The CDR3 nucleotides read TGTGCCAGTAGCCCGACAGGGGATGGGGGCACAGATACGCAGTATTTT. Translation gives CASSPTGDGGTDTQYF.

The J gene is TRBJ1-1, the V gene TRBV5-1, with TRBD1 identical over 7 bases. The CDR3 is 15 residues long. V dropped 1 base and J dropped 0; count of bases not matched to a gene: 3. Germline-derived CDR1 and CDR2 are SGHRS and YFSETQ. For the CDR3, the DNA is TGCGCCAGCAGCTTGACAGGGGCGGTGAACACTGAAGCTTTCTTT. Translated: CASSLTGAVNTEAFF.

The V and J genes are TRBV6-6 and TRBJ2-3; 8 bases agree with TRBD2. The CDR3 totals 15 residues. CDR1 MNHNY and CDR2 SVGAGI come from the germline V gene (reference sequence). The ends lost 2 bases at V and 1 base at J; junction bases unmatched: 2. The CDR3 sequence: CASSYAGGRTDTQYF. DNA for the CDR3: TGTGCCAGCAGTTACGCGGGAGGCCGCACAGATACGCAGTATTTT.

V is TRBV7-2 and J is TRBJ2-6, with 7 bases matching TRBD1. V shed 4 bases, J shed 2 bases, and the junction held 2 bases outside the gene matches. The CDR3 contains 15 residues. Per germline, CDR1 SGHTA and CDR2 FQGNSA. CDR3 protein: CASSSQGAGANVLTF. Here the CDR3 DNA reads TGTGCCAGCAGCTCGCAGGGGGCTGGGGCCAACGTCCTGACTTTC.

This clone has just one count. The rearrangement uses TRBV2 and TRBJ1-1; D is perhaps TRBD1 (5 bases). This CDR3 region has 15 residues. Germline V gene data show CDR1 as SNHLY and CDR2 as FYNNEI. V lost 2 bases and J 0 bases, leaving 10 bases between the germline ends. CDR3: CASSESAGMNTEAFF. The CDR3 DNA sequence: TGTGCCAGCAGTGAATCGGCAGGGATGAACACTGAAGCTTTCTTT.

This rearrangement joins TRBV28 to TRBJ2-1, with unresolved D. Trimming stripped 8 bases from V and 2 bases from J, with 10 bases between. In germline, CDR1 is MDHEN, CDR2 SYDVKM. The CDR3 consists of 13 residues. The DNA of the CDR3 is TGTGCCAGCTCCTTTTACACCTACAATGAGCAGTTCTTC. This translates into CASSFYTYNEQFF.

The chain combines TRBV18 with TRBJ1-4; D might be TRBD1 (6 bases). This CDR3 has 16 residues. Germline CDR1 reads KGHSH; CDR2 reads LQKENI. Trimming left V 3 bases short and J 0 bases short, with 11 bases between. CDR3 coding DNA: TGTGCCAGCTCACCCGGACAGCGAGCAACTAATGAAAAACTGTTTTTT. It is translated as CASSPGQRATNEKLFF.

The genes are TRBV30 and TRBJ2-5; 7 positions agree with TRBD2. The CDR3 totals 14 residues. Germline assignment: CDR1 GTSNPN and CDR2 SVGIG (reference sequence). The junction had 8 bases not matched to a gene; V was cut back by 3 bases and J by 4 bases. The CDR3 DNA is TGTGCCTGGAGGAGACTTACTAGCGTAGAGACCCAGTACTTC. Its translation: CAWRRLTSVETQYF.

This clone showed up just once. V usage is TRBV7-3 and J usage is TRBJ2-3; 10 bases line up with TRBD2. This CDR3 is built from 18 residues. With V trimmed by 0 bases and J by 0 bases, 6 bases remained unmatched. The germline V gene encodes CDR1 SGHTA and CDR2 FQGTGA. CDR3 nucleotide sequence: TGTGCCAGCAGCTTAACGGGAGGACTAGCGGTTAGCACAGATACGCAGTATTTT. Its protein is CASSLTGGLAVSTDTQYF. The whole variable domain, remainder taken from reference TRBV7-3 and TRBJ2-3, is GAGVSQTPSNKVTEKGKYVELRCDPISGHTALYWYRQSLGQGPEFLIYFQGTGAADDSGLPNDRFFAVRPEGSVSTLKIQRTERGDSAVYLCASSLTGGLAVSTDTQYFGPGTRLTVL.

This clone was seen once. J is TRBJ1-2 and V is TRBV29-1; D unclear. V was trimmed by 4 bases and J by 5 bases, leaving 8 bases between them. Germline values: CDR1 SQVTM, CDR2 ANQGSEA. CDR3 length: 11 residues. This chain's CDR3 is CSVGQKYGYTF. The CDR3 nucleotides read TGCAGCGTTGGCCAGAAATATGGCTACACCTTC.

The rearrangement joins TRBV19 to TRBJ1-1, with D perhaps matching TRBD1 (6 bases). This CDR3 is 13 amino acids long. Germline loops: CDR1 LNHDA, CDR2 SQIVND (reference sequence). Trimming shortened V by 7 bases and J by 0 bases, and 9 bases separated the two germline ends. The CDR3 nucleotides read TGTGCCAGTACAGACAGGCTGAACACTGAAGCTTTCTTT. Amino acid sequence: CASTDRLNTEAFF.

This chain joins TRBV7-2 and TRBJ2-5, with D possibly TRBD2 on 5 matching bases. This CDR3 comprises 14 residues. Germline-derived CDR1 and CDR2 are SGHTA and FQGNSA. The ends were cut back, 2 bases at V and 2 bases at J, with 9 bases in the middle. The chain's CDR3 is CASSLRPGQETQYF. The CDR3 nucleotides are TGTGCCAGCAGCTTAAGGCCGGGGCAAGAGACCCAGTACTTC.

The rearrangement links TRBV27 to TRBJ1-5, with D perhaps matching TRBD1 (5 bases). The V and J ends lost 1 base and 10 bases respectively, with 17 bases between them. CDR1 is MNHEY, CDR2 SMNVEV, per germline (reference sequence). The CDR3 is 15 residues long. The DNA of the CDR3 is TGTGCCAGCAGTTTATACTACAGGCCCGAGAATCCCCAGCATTTT. It translates to CASSLYYRPENPQHF.

The rearrangement joins TRBV6-1 to TRBJ1-2; 9 bases map to TRBD1. Germline V CDR1 and CDR2: MNHNS, SASEGT. CDR3 length: 13 amino acids. The trim removed 11 bases at V and 6 bases at J, leaving 10 bases unmatched. DNA for the CDR3: TGTGCCGGCGAGCCGGGACAGGGAGATGGCTACACCTTC. Translating it yields CAGEPGQGDGYTF.